These T cell receptor beta chains were read from a single sample in a study of T cells in Graves' hyperthyroidism and ophthalmopathy. TCRdb redid the calling of the multiplex PCR reads with MiXCR, one entry per CDR3 protein. Among tens of thousands of distinct CDR3 sequences listed, around 40% were seen once. The sample was blood. These receptors were taken from a woman aged 30 to 39 with Graves' hyperthyroidism. Each CDR3 is given with its conserved first and last residue. A D gene is named only where the DNA matches it firmly. The size entry is marked missing in some rows and otherwise reads once, few, many or a size class.

TRBV20-1,medium-sized,NA,TRBJ2-7,CSATRSSYEQYF,TGCAGTGCTACGCGGAGCTCCTACGAGCAGTACTTC
TRBV6-1,many,NA,TRBJ2-1,CASSEEWGSYNEQFF,TGTGCCAGCAGTGAAGAGTGGGGGTCCTACAATGAGCAGTTCTTC
TRBV20-1,many,NA,TRBJ1-1,CSARDRRWNTEAFF,TGCAGTGCTAGAGATAGGAGGTGGAACACTGAAGCTTTCTTT
TRBV28,many,NA,TRBJ1-1,CASSIQISGTEAFF,TGTGCCAGCAGCATACAGATTTCGGGCACTGAAGCTTTCTTT
TRBV18,few,NA,TRBJ2-6,CASSTGRTTGANVLTF,TGTGCCAGCTCAACGGGGAGGACAACTGGGGCCAACGTCCTGACTTTC
TRBV5-8,many,NA,TRBJ1-4,CASSLDILGSRYEKLFF,TGTGCCAGCAGCTTGGATATACTCGGGAGTCGGTATGAAAAACTGTTTTTT
TRBV4-2,many,NA,TRBJ2-1,CASSHGLARDEQFF,TGTGCCAGCAGCCACGGGCTGGCACGGGATGAGCAGTTCTTC
TRBV5-1,NA,NA,TRBJ2-7,CASSLGRTSGSGGEQHF,TGCGCCAGCAGCTTGGGACGTACTAGTGGGAGCGGTGGGGAGCAGCACTTT
TRBV19,NA,TRBD1,TRBJ1-1,CASGTTGSFGSRAFF,TGTGCCAGTGGGACGACAGGGTCCTTTGGGTCCAGGGCTTTCTTT
TRBV29-1,medium-sized,NA,TRBJ2-2,CSATVANTGELFF,TGCAGCGCGACAGTCGCGAACACCGGGGAGCTGTTTTTT
TRBV20-1,once,NA,TRBJ1-5,CSATLGGDQPQHF,TGCAGTGCTACCCTAGGGGGGGATCAGCCCCAGCATTTT
TRBV28,few,NA,TRBJ1-2,CASSGLEGGQNYGYTF,TGTGCCAGCAGTGGCCTAGAGGGTGGTCAAAACTATGGCTACACCTTC
TRBV7-6,NA,TRBD1,TRBJ2-6,CASSLGTGAPGANVLTF,TGTGCCAGCAGCTTAGGGACAGGTGCCCCTGGGGCCAACGTCCTGACTTTC
TRBV7-9,NA,TRBD1,TRBJ2-5,CASRTGGEETQYF,TGTGCCAGCAGAACAGGGGGCGAGGAGACCCAGTACTTC
TRBV6-1,NA,TRBD1,TRBJ1-5,CASSQQGDQPQHF,TGTGCCAGCAGTCAACAGGGGGATCAGCCCCAGCATTTT
TRBV2,medium-sized,NA,TRBJ2-7,CASSYTLYEQYF,TGTGCCAGCAGTTATACACTGTACGAGCAGTACTTC
TRBV19,many,NA,TRBJ1-3,CASSIAAAAGNTIYF,TGTGCCAGTAGTATAGCGGCGGCGGCTGGAAACACCATATATTTT
TRBV5-1,medium-sized,NA,TRBJ1-2,CASSSSTNYGYTF,TGCGCCAGCAGCTCCTCCACTAACTATGGCTACACCTTC
TRBV6-1,many,TRBD1,TRBJ1-1,CASSRDRLNTEAFF,TGTGCCAGCAGTCGGGACAGATTGAACACTGAAGCTTTCTTT
TRBV4-1,many,NA,TRBJ2-7,CASSTVAGIYEQYF,TGCGCCAGCAGCACAGTGGCGGGTATCTACGAGCAGTACTTC
TRBV9,once,TRBD1,TRBJ1-1,CASSVVGTGYAEAFF,TGTGCCAGCAGCGTAGTAGGGACAGGGTACGCTGAAGCTTTCTTT
TRBV19,NA,NA,TRBJ1-5,CASSMGHQPQHF,TGTGCCAGTAGTATGGGGCACCAGCCCCAGCATTTT
TRBV15,NA,NA,TRBJ2-1,CATSRERIVTQQFF,TGTGCCACCAGCAGAGAAAGGATAGTGACTCAGCAGTTCTTC
TRBV11-1,many,TRBD2,TRBJ2-1,CASSLLAGFLYEQFF,TGTGCCAGCAGCTTACTAGCGGGATTTTTGTATGAGCAGTTCTTC
TRBV12-3/TRBV12-4,many,TRBD1,TRBJ1-6,CASTWRTGDSPLHF,TGTGCCAGCACCTGGAGGACAGGGGATTCACCCCTCCACTTT
TRBV20-1,once,TRBD2,TRBJ2-7,CSALGLAGGLAGLMQYF,TGCAGTGCCCTAGGACTAGCGGGAGGGCTCGCTGGTCTAATGCAGTACTTC
TRBV18,many,NA,TRBJ2-5,CASSTTLRQETQYF,TGTGCCAGCTCAACCACGCTGAGGCAAGAGACCCAGTACTTC
TRBV5-1,many,NA,TRBJ2-5,CASSLEVDPGETQYF,TGCGCCAGCAGCTTGGAGGTAGACCCAGGGGAGACCCAGTACTTC
TRBV6-1,many,NA,TRBJ1-5,CASSEDFSNQPQHF,TGTGCCAGCAGTGAGGACTTTAGCAATCAGCCCCAGCATTTT
TRBV7-9,NA,TRBD2,TRBJ2-7,CASSSGTSSSYEQYF,TGTGCCAGCAGCTCCGGGACTAGCTCCTCCTACGAGCAGTACTTC
TRBV28,many,TRBD2,TRBJ2-1,CASSLLAGDSYNEQFF,TGTGCCAGCAGTCTTCTAGCGGGCGACTCCTACAATGAGCAGTTCTTC
TRBV4-1,once,TRBD2,TRBJ2-1,CASSQETSGRGPERFF,TGCGCTAGCAGCCAAGAAACTAGCGGGAGGGGCCCTGAGCGGTTCTTC
TRBV7-6,medium-sized,NA,TRBJ1-6,CASSFAGTDANSPLHF,TGTGCCAGCAGCTTTGCAGGGACCGACGCTAATTCACCCCTCCACTTT
TRBV20-1,once,NA,TRBJ2-1,CSASWGANNEQFF,TGCAGTGCTAGTTGGGGTGCTAACAATGAGCAGTTCTTC
TRBV19,NA,NA,TRBJ1-3,CASSMGTSGNTIYF,TGTGCCAGTAGTATGGGGACCTCTGGAAACACCATATATTTT
TRBV20-1,medium-sized,NA,TRBJ2-7,CSALRGSGFSYEQYF,TGCAGTGCCCTACGGGGCAGCGGGTTCTCCTACGAGCAGTACTTC
TRBV6-6,NA,NA,TRBJ1-1,CASGGAGPYNEAFF,TGTGCCAGCGGTGGAGCGGGGCCTTACAATGAAGCTTTCTTT
TRBV5-6,many,NA,TRBJ2-1,CATWKYGEQFF,TGTGCCACCTGGAAGTACGGGGAGCAGTTCTTC
TRBV19,many,NA,TRBJ2-1,CASSMVGMRWNEQFF,TGTGCCAGTAGTATGGTGGGAATGAGGTGGAATGAGCAGTTCTTC
TRBV7-8,NA,NA,TRBJ2-2,CASSLARIGPGELFF,TGTGCCAGCAGCTTAGCGCGCATAGGACCTGGGGAGCTGTTTTTT
TRBV4-1,NA,NA,TRBJ2-6,CASSQRKGGANVLTF,TGCGCCAGCAGCCAACGAAAGGGTGGGGCCAACGTCCTGACTTTC
TRBV10-3,medium-sized,NA,TRBJ2-6,CAINSGSGANVLTF,TGTGCCATCAATTCGGGCTCTGGGGCCAACGTCCTGACTTTC
TRBV9,NA,NA,TRBJ2-2,CASSVAGTGELFF,TGTGCCAGCAGCGTAGCGGGTACCGGGGAGCTGTTTTTT
TRBV12-3/TRBV12-4,medium-sized,NA,TRBJ2-7,CASSSRGEGVEQYF,TGTGCCAGCAGTTCCAGGGGGGAGGGAGTCGAGCAGTACTTC
TRBV28,many,NA,TRBJ1-2,CASSLQGVNYGYTF,TGTGCCAGCAGTTTACAGGGTGTTAACTATGGCTACACCTTC
TRBV18,few,TRBD2,TRBJ2-1,CASSLIAGGPIREQFF,TGTGCCAGCTCACTCATAGCGGGAGGGCCAATACGTGAGCAGTTCTTC
TRBV27,many,TRBD2,TRBJ2-7,CASSRTSGIPYEQYF,TGTGCCAGCAGTCGGACTAGCGGGATCCCCTACGAGCAGTACTTC
TRBV20-1,NA,NA,TRBJ1-1,CSALGQTNTEAFF,TGCAGTGCCCTAGGACAGACGAACACTGAAGCTTTCTTT
TRBV19,many,NA,TRBJ1-1,CASLGAAEAFF,TGTGCCAGCCTGGGGGCCGCTGAAGCTTTCTTT
TRBV9,NA,NA,TRBJ1-2,CASSVAQDNYGYTF,TGTGCCAGCAGCGTAGCACAGGATAACTATGGCTACACCTTC
TRBV19,NA,TRBD2,TRBJ2-5,CASSTGTSGSAYF,TGTGCCAGTAGTACCGGGACTAGCGGGAGCGCGTACTTC
TRBV10-1,NA,NA,TRBJ2-7,CASNELGIGGIYEQYF,TGCGCCAGCAATGAGTTGGGGATTGGTGGAATATACGAGCAGTACTTC
TRBV20-1,many,TRBD2,TRBJ2-2,CSAQRLAGSYTGELFF,TGCAGTGCCCAAAGACTAGCGGGTTCCTACACCGGGGAGCTGTTTTTT
TRBV9,many,NA,TRBJ1-2,CASSAGGDDYGYTF,TGTGCCAGCAGCGCCGGGGGGGACGACTATGGCTACACCTTC
TRBV2,NA,NA,TRBJ2-7,CASKGAYEQYF,TGTGCCAGCAAGGGGGCCTACGAGCAGTACTTC
TRBV6-5,many,NA,TRBJ1-4,CASSRGIREKLFF,TGTGCCAGCAGTCGAGGGATTCGTGAAAAACTGTTTTTT
TRBV20-1,NA,TRBD2,TRBJ2-3,CSALGLAGYDTQYF,TGCAGTGCCCTAGGACTAGCGGGATATGATACGCAGTATTTT
TRBV2,NA,TRBD2,TRBJ2-1,CASSPGLAAEWRGEFF,TGTGCCAGTAGTCCCGGACTAGCGGCGGAATGGAGAGGGGAGTTCTTC
TRBV6-5,many,TRBD1,TRBJ1-4,CASSRTGLNNEKLFF,TGTGCCAGCAGTCGGACAGGCCTCAACAATGAAAAACTGTTTTTT
TRBV28,many,NA,TRBJ2-7,CASSSFSTGFNEQYF,TGTGCCAGCAGCTCATTTAGTACGGGGTTCAACGAGCAGTACTTC